These T cell receptor beta chains were read from a single sample in a study of T cell responses to AZD1222 COVID-19 vaccine. Some clones are missing from TCRdb's copy, which holds only in-frame ones; the method was immunoSEQ multiplex PCR. The profile shows 90,000 to 130,000 clones, 85% to 90% of them singletons. The sequenced sample was peripheral blood, obtained 28 days after the second AZD1222 dose. These receptors came from an adult who received the AZD1222 COVID-19 vaccine. Both conserved end residues are part of each CDR3. A D gene is named only where the DNA matches it firmly. Clone size is not always given. Where it is, it says once, few, many or a class for expanded clones.

J	size	V	D	length	DNA	CDR3
TRBJ1-5	-	TRBV6-5	-	14	TGTGCCAGCATCAGGGACCTGTACAATCAGCCCCAGCATTTT	CASIRDLYNQPQHF
TRBJ1-2	-	TRBV3-1/TRBV3-2	-	15	TGTGCCAGCAGCCAAGTGGAGGGAGGGTGGAGCGGCTACACCTTC	CASSQVEGGWSGYTF
TRBJ1-2	few	TRBV3-1/TRBV3-2	TRBD1	17	TGTGCCAGCAGCCCGCGGGACAGGGGGCGCGGTAACTATGGCTACACCTTC	CASSPRDRGRGNYGYTF
TRBJ2-7	-	TRBV6-5	-	15	TGTGCCAGCAGTTACTCGAATAGGGCGGGGTACGAGCAGTACTTC	CASSYSNRAGYEQYF
TRBJ1-1	-	TRBV13	TRBD1	15	TGTGCCAGCAGCTTGGGGACAGGGTACGCAACTGAAGCTTTCTTT	CASSLGTGYATEAFF
TRBJ2-7	-	TRBV19	TRBD1	15	TGTGCCAGTAGTCACCCGGGACAGGCAAACTACGAGCAGTACTTC	CASSHPGQANYEQYF
TRBJ2-6	-	TRBV4-1	-	18	TGCGCCAGCAGCCAATGGACGGGAGCCCTCTCTGGGGCCAACGTCCTGACTTTC	CASSQWTGALSGANVLTF
TRBJ2-2	-	TRBV29-1	TRBD1	13	TGCAGCGTACTCACAGGGGGCGGGGGATATCTGTTTTTT	CSVLTGGGGYLFF
TRBJ2-2	-	TRBV5-1	TRBD1	15	TGCGCCAGCACTAAGGGACAGCAGAACACCGGGGAGCTGTTTTTT	CASTKGQQNTGELFF
TRBJ2-2	-	TRBV11-3	-	13	TGTGCCAGCAGCTTGTCTGGATCCGGGGAGCTGTTTTTT	CASSLSGSGELFF
TRBJ1-1	-	TRBV29-1	-	13	TGCAGCGTCGCGGGGGGCCCGAACACTGAAGCTTTCTTT	CSVAGGPNTEAFF
TRBJ2-5	-	TRBV2	TRBD1	15	TGTGCCAGCACTCTGGGACAGGCCGGGGGAGAGACCCAGTACTTC	CASTLGQAGGETQYF
TRBJ2-7	-	TRBV18	TRBD1	17	TGTGCCAGCTCACCACTCTCAGGGGGCCCCAGCTCCTACGAGCAGTACTTC	CASSPLSGGPSSYEQYF
TRBJ1-5	once	TRBV6-5	-	14	TGTGCCAGCAGGTCCCTGACGGCCCATCAGCCCCAGCATTTT	CASRSLTAHQPQHF
TRBJ1-2	-	TRBV6-6	TRBD1	13	TGTGCCAGCAGGCGGGACAGCTCCCCAGGCTACACCTTC	CASRRDSSPGYTF
TRBJ2-3	-	TRBV19	-	13	TGTGCCAGTAGTATAGCCGGGCCAGATACGCAGTATTTT	CASSIAGPDTQYF
TRBJ1-1	-	TRBV29-1	-	13	TGCAGCGCTAACCAACAGTGGAACACTGAAGCTTTCTTT	CSANQQWNTEAFF
TRBJ1-2	-	TRBV29-1	-	15	TGCAGCGTTGAACAGACGCCCGGGACCGACTATGGCTACACCTTC	CSVEQTPGTDYGYTF
TRBJ1-2	-	TRBV12-3/TRBV12-4	-	13	TGTGCCAGCAGCGCCGGGACCGATTATGGCTACACCTTC	CASSAGTDYGYTF
TRBJ1-5	-	TRBV30	-	13	TGTGCCTGGGCCCGGGACAGCAATCAGCCCCAGCATTTT	CAWARDSNQPQHF
TRBJ1-6	-	TRBV28	-	12	TGTGCCAGCAGTCTGGAGAATTCACCCCTCCACTTT	CASSLENSPLHF
TRBJ2-5	-	TRBV5-1	-	15	TGCGCCAGCAGCGCAACCGGGACGGCGAAAGAGACCCAGTACTTC	CASSATGTAKETQYF
TRBJ1-1	-	TRBV29-1	-	14	TGCAGCGTTGAAGATGGGCAGGGCACCACTGAAGCTTTCTTT	CSVEDGQGTTEAFF
TRBJ1-1	-	TRBV28	-	16	TGTGCCAGCAGTTCTCCAAAAAACGCAGGGATAACTGAAGCTTTCTTT	CASSSPKNAGITEAFF
TRBJ2-1	once	TRBV4-1	TRBD2	18	TGCGCCAGCAGCCAAGTGCCCGGACTAGCGGGAGTATCGAATGAGCAGTTCTTC	CASSQVPGLAGVSNEQFF
TRBJ2-2	-	TRBV11-2	TRBD2	17	TGTGCCAGCAGCTTGGGAGGACTAGCGGGGAACACCGGGGAGCTGTTTTTT	CASSLGGLAGNTGELFF
TRBJ1-2	-	TRBV7-2	-	15	TGTGCCAGCAGCTTAGTCGTGGGTACTAACTATGGCTACACCTTC	CASSLVVGTNYGYTF
TRBJ1-5	-	TRBV29-1	-	15	TGCAGCGTTGTCGTGGGAGGGGGTGACAATCAGCCCCAGCATTTT	CSVVVGGGDNQPQHF
TRBJ1-6	-	TRBV9	-	17	TGTGCCAGCAGCGTAGCAAAGTCTCTCCAGGGTCAATCACCCCTCCACTTT	CASSVAKSLQGQSPLHF
TRBJ1-1	-	TRBV4-1	-	13	TGCGCCAGCAGCCAAGAACAGAACACTGAAGCTTTCTTT	CASSQEQNTEAFF
TRBJ1-4	-	TRBV2	-	14	TGTGCCAGCAGTCCCAGGGCAACTAATGAAAAACTGTTTTTT	CASSPRATNEKLFF
TRBJ1-1	-	TRBV14	-	15	TGTGCCAGCAGCCAAGGTCAGCAATTAGGCACTGAAGCTTTCTTT	CASSQGQQLGTEAFF
TRBJ2-5	once	TRBV2	TRBD2	16	TGTGCCAGCACCGAGGGACTAGCGGGGGTTTCGGAGACCCAGTACTTC	CASTEGLAGVSETQYF
TRBJ2-4	-	TRBV7-7	-	16	TGTGCTAGCAGTTTTAGTATCTGGGGGTCCAAAAACATTCAGTACTTC	CASSFSIWGSKNIQYF
TRBJ1-3	-	TRBV6-5	TRBD1	15	TGTGCCAGCAGCCGAGGGACAGCCTCTGGAAACACCATATATTTT	CASSRGTASGNTIYF
TRBJ2-1	-	TRBV9	TRBD2	15	TGTGCCAGCAGCGTAGCCAGCGGGAGGATCAATGAGCAGTTCTTC	CASSVASGRINEQFF